The source of this TCR beta chain is a study of identifying expanded T cells in peripheral blood. Overall study findings and caveats: Across healthy donors, higher total template counts meant significantly greater roughly two-week count variance. Differentially abundant clones: approximately 1.3 between replicates, about 16 at two to three weeks, under 25 at four.

In this sample, this clone turned up once. Antigen unknown. Germline V gene sequence: CDR1 SEHNR, CDR2 FQNEAQ (reference sequence). CDR3 size: 17 residues. Trimming cost V 2 bases and J 5 bases, with 18 bases left between them. Healthy donors had no documented immune events, such as infections, while sampled. Sequencing used immunoSEQ multiplex PCR; TCRdb keeps in-frame clones, though not all of them. The repertoire holds tens of thousands of clones, with around 84% as singletons. The receptor comes from a person between 18 and 75 years old in good health. The rearrangement links TRBV7-9 to TRBJ1-4; D is perhaps TRBD1 (6 bases). Sample: blood. The CDR3 DNA reads as TGTGCCAGCAGCTTACCTAGACAGGCGGCCACGAATGAAAAACTGTTTTTT. Its protein product is CASSLPRQAATNEKLFF.